The present T cell receptor beta chain was sequenced within a study of blood T cell repertoires in COVID-19 (dated by TCRdb to about 2020). About the study as a whole: Samples from collaborators originated in the United States, Italy and Spain and spanned both the acute and convalescent phases of COVID-19. The material from the prospective study consisted of cDNA or gDNA derived from T cells, B-cell-depleted T cells, or PBMCs. Subjects who had been exposed to COVID-19, were actively infected with it, or had recovered from it provided the deeply sampled blood TCRbeta repertoires that made up the dataset. The repertoires were released in a freely available public database meant as a resource for research on the immune response to SARS-CoV-2. Samples came from the ongoing ImmuneRACE study (first 160 participants) plus 1,254 subjects from 6 global collaborators. A de-identified subject ID, COVID-19 status, age in years and sex were almost always included in the sample metadata. Where HLA class I and class II types were available, the types were taken from metadata supplied by the sample provider, not from assay-based typing.

As concerns this clone: Its antigen is unknown. No much larger clonotype is one base removed from it; base qualities were not supplied.

Each collaborating institution followed its own protocols to collect whole blood in K2EDTA tubes. Collaborator samples were shipped for TCRbeta analysis as frozen whole blood, isolated PBMCs, or DNA extracted from either sample type. Study-level results and caveats: Clinical and demographic metadata were provided uncurated, with the amount varying by source and participant.

TCRbeta CDR3 regions were amplified from genomic DNA by means of the immunoSEQ Assay, a bias-controlled multiplex PCR. The source study handled its data this way. Within the assay, amplification of reference gene primers was used to estimate how many nucleated cells each sample contained. To quantify the absolute abundance of each unique TCRbeta CDR3 rearrangement, sequence reads were collapsed and filtered. Productive Simpson clonality was computed per sample as the square root of Simpson's diversity index over productive rearrangements. TCRdb obtained this table from immuneACCESS and retained in-frame rearrangements with V and J assigned. These tables miss some clones; where compared with another copy, unresolved V genes account for less than half of the shortfall, and the remainder is unexplained. That table supplies the V and J calls and clone size; D and trimming were determined from the DNA. The sample table holds about 73,000 clones, of which 80% to 90% were seen once. Approximately 20% of the sample lies in the top ten.

CDR3 length: 16 amino acids, cysteine to phenylalanine. Here the CDR3 DNA is all that survives: 48 bases in frame from base 1. The clonotype comes from a woman between 65 and 79 years old with acute or convalescent COVID-19. The V and J genes are TRBV21-1 and TRBJ2-2; TRBD1, the table's D call, was not compared with the DNA. TRBV21-1 is annotated as a pseudogene. Material for sequencing was peripheral blood. This receptor carries the CDR3 CASSPPRTGFSGELFF. The nucleotides are TGTGCCAGCTCACCACCCCGGACAGGGTTCAGCGGGGAGCTGTTTTTT.